This T cell receptor (beta chain) was identified in a study of regulatory T cells in long-lasting Graves disease. Through Arm-PCR of CDR3 regions and iRepertoire HTBI primers, TCR beta libraries were built. TCRdb independently ran MiXCR on the multiplex PCR reads; one entry per CDR3 protein. The table shows 440,000 or so distinct CDR3 sequences, with roughly 17% occurring only once. The CDR3 covers 16 residues. V lost 3 bases to trimming and J lost 6 bases; unmatched junction nucleotides: 4. The germline V gene has CDR1 SGDLS and CDR2 YYNGEE. The time point denotes: newly diagnosed GD, antithyroid drugs for less than 3 months. The TCR library was made from RNA that had been extracted from PBMCs in TRIzol. Blood from the periphery, approximately 9 milliliters in all, was drawn into EDTA tubes. A further study also used this sample, focusing on T cells in Graves' hyperthyroidism and ophthalmopathy. That report notes: Any patient presenting with uncontrolled infection, other autoimmune disease, pregnancy or lactation was left out. The primer set for the first-round RT-PCR of the TCR CDR3 was HTBI.

Source: peripheral blood mononuclear cells (PBMCs), taken at new diagnosis, from a patient treated with antithyroid drugs. The sequence came from a woman aged 25 to 39 with Graves disease. The chain uses TRBV9 and TRBJ2-1; the match to TRBD2 covers 15 bases. In DNA form, the CDR3 reads TGTGCCAGCAGCGAGGGACTAGCGGGGGGCCTCAATGAGCAGTTCTTC. Translating it yields CASSEGLAGGLNEQFF.